Listed below are T cell receptor beta chains from one sample, sequenced in a study of response to subunit inactivated influenza vaccine. TCRdb passed the RT-PCR reads through MiXCR, listing each CDR3 protein once. Of 450,000 to 500,000 distinct CDR3 sequences in the sample, approximately 10% were seen once. The sample in question was PBMCs from blood, obtained 45 days after vaccination. The receptors originated from a man aged 45 to 65 who received an inactivated influenza vaccine. Both conserved end residues are part of each CDR3. The D gene is left open where the match is weak. Not every row has a clone size; where given, it reads once, few, many or a size class.

J | D | size | V | CDR3 | DNA
TRBJ1-5 | TRBD1 | NA | TRBV12-3/TRBV12-4 | CASSSQGANNQPQHF | TGTGCCAGCAGCTCACAGGGGGCCAACAATCAGCCCCAGCATTTT
TRBJ1-6 | NA | many | TRBV10-3 | CAISESGGANSPLHF | TGTGCCATCAGTGAGTCCGGCGGAGCGAATTCACCCCTCCACTTT
TRBJ2-2 | NA | NA | TRBV7-9 | CASSPSRVGVTGELFF | TGTGCCAGCAGTCCCTCACGGGTCGGTGTCACCGGGGAGCTGTTTTTT
TRBJ2-7 | TRBD1 | few | TRBV11-2 | CASSSPRGLEAYEQYF | TGTGCCAGCAGCTCACCTAGGGGGCTAGAAGCCTACGAGCAGTACTTC
TRBJ1-2 | NA | many | TRBV5-1 | CASSPGQPHTQNYGYTF | TGCGCCAGCAGCCCCGGACAGCCCCATACACAGAACTATGGCTACACCTTC
TRBJ2-1 | NA | NA | TRBV7-9 | CASSFLAEPYNEQFF | TGTGCCAGCAGCTTTTTAGCGGAACCCTACAATGAGCAGTTCTTC
TRBJ2-7 | NA | NA | TRBV7-4 | CASSLYRLLDHEQYF | TGTGCCAGCAGCCTATACAGGTTGCTAGACCACGAGCAGTACTTC
TRBJ2-5 | NA | few | TRBV12-3/TRBV12-4 | CASSTGRSIETQYF | TGTGCCAGCAGCACGGGACGGTCCATAGAGACCCAGTACTTC
TRBJ2-1 | NA | NA | TRBV5-1 | CASSVFLGGGAYNEQFF | TGCGCCAGCAGCGTATTTCTGGGTGGGGGGGCATACAATGAGCAGTTCTTC
TRBJ2-1 | TRBD2 | many | TRBV7-9 | CASSQGLARDNEQFF | TGTGCCAGCAGCCAAGGACTAGCGAGAGACAATGAGCAGTTCTTC
TRBJ2-1 | NA | many | TRBV5-1 | CASSWPRAGILGSYNEQFF | TGCGCCAGCAGCTGGCCCCGGGCAGGGATTTTAGGAAGTTACAATGAGCAGTTCTTC
TRBJ2-1 | NA | many | TRBV4-3 | CASSKNSGHYNEQFF | TGCGCCAGCAGCAAGAATAGCGGCCACTACAATGAGCAGTTCTTC
TRBJ2-1 | NA | few | TRBV24-1 | CATSDLRMGGPSYNEQFF | TGTGCCACCAGTGATTTGCGAATGGGGGGTCCTTCCTACAATGAGCAGTTCTTC
TRBJ2-1 | TRBD2 | many | TRBV10-3 | CAISVGGGNEQFF | TGTGCCATCAGTGTTGGGGGGGGCAATGAGCAGTTCTTC
TRBJ1-5 | NA | NA | TRBV10-3 | CAISERVSGAQHF | TGTGCCATCAGTGAAAGGGTCTCCGGGGCCCAGCATTTT
TRBJ2-7 | NA | few | TRBV20-1 | CSARWGGRMVTYEQYF | TGCAGTGCTAGGTGGGGAGGCAGGATGGTTACCTACGAGCAGTACTTC
TRBJ2-2 | NA | NA | TRBV5-1 | CASSRSQGTGELFF | TGCGCCAGCAGCCGGAGTCAGGGGACCGGGGAGCTGTTTTTT
TRBJ1-4 | TRBD1 | NA | TRBV7-2 | CASARETGVVGEKLFF | TGTGCCAGCGCCCGAGAGACAGGGGTCGTGGGAGAAAAACTGTTTTTT
TRBJ2-7 | NA | NA | TRBV6-1 | CASANRALVGYEQYF | TGTGCCAGCGCCAACCGGGCCCTAGTCGGCTACGAGCAGTACTTC
TRBJ2-5 | NA | few | TRBV12-3/TRBV12-4 | CASSLTGGQPGNF | TGTGCCAGCAGTTTGACGGGGGGCCAGCCCGGGAACTTC
TRBJ1-2 | NA | few | TRBV27 | CASSHIGDGYTF | TGTGCCAGCAGTCATATAGGGGATGGCTACACCTTC
TRBJ2-7 | NA | few | TRBV29-1 | CSVCRDGTYEQYF | TGCAGCGTTTGCCGGGACGGGACCTACGAGCAGTACTTC
TRBJ2-1 | TRBD2 | NA | TRBV11-2 | CASSVSGINEQFF | TGTGCCAGCAGCGTTAGCGGGATAAATGAGCAGTTCTTC
TRBJ1-2 | NA | few | TRBV20-1 | CSLREPSTYGYTF | TGCAGTCTGCGGGAGCCTTCCACTTATGGCTACACCTTC
TRBJ1-2 | TRBD1 | NA | TRBV5-1 | CASSLGGTGGSF | TGCGCCAGCAGCTTGGGAGGGACAGGAGGATCCTTC
TRBJ1-3 | NA | many | TRBV11-1 | CASSGVRAERRSGNTIYF | TGTGCCAGCAGCGGGGTGAGGGCGGAGCGCCGCTCTGGAAACACCATATATTTT
TRBJ2-7 | NA | few | TRBV6-2/TRBV6-3 | CASSYLPRSSYEQYF | TGTGCCAGCAGTTATCTTCCCCGTAGCTCCTACGAGCAGTACTTC
TRBJ2-5 | NA | few | TRBV28 | CASRDGGRETQYF | TGTGCCAGCAGAGATGGGGGCCGGGAGACCCAGTACTTC
TRBJ2-2 | NA | NA | TRBV7-9 | CASSLGRDFRTGELFF | TGTGCCAGCAGCTTAGGAAGGGACTTCCGCACCGGGGAGCTGTTTTTT
TRBJ2-1 | TRBD2 | few | TRBV28 | CASSSSGLAGRYEQFF | TGTGCCAGCAGTTCATCGGGACTAGCGGGAAGGTATGAGCAGTTCTTC
TRBJ2-1 | NA | NA | TRBV9 | CASSTQNKRGASYNEQFF | TGTGCCAGCAGCACACAAAACAAGCGAGGGGCGTCCTACAATGAGCAGTTCTTC
TRBJ1-5 | TRBD1 | many | TRBV20-1 | CSANTGANNQPQHF | TGCAGTGCCAACACAGGGGCCAACAATCAGCCCCAGCATTTT
TRBJ2-5 | NA | NA | TRBV3-1 | CASSRGWGNPQETQYF | TGTGCCAGCAGCCGAGGCTGGGGAAACCCTCAAGAGACCCAGTACTTC
TRBJ2-7 | TRBD1 | few | TRBV7-9 | CASSVHRDRGRAEQYF | TGTGCCAGCAGCGTGCACCGGGACAGGGGGCGCGCCGAGCAGTACTTC
TRBJ2-2 | TRBD2 | NA | TRBV12-3/TRBV12-4 | CASNEIAGAAGGELFF | TGTGCCAGCAACGAGATAGCGGGAGCCGCGGGTGGGGAGCTGTTTTTT
TRBJ2-2 | TRBD1 | NA | TRBV14 | CASSRRDREMDTGELFF | TGTGCCAGCAGCCGCCGGGACAGGGAAATGGACACCGGGGAGCTGTTTTTT
TRBJ2-7 | TRBD1 | many | TRBV6-2/TRBV6-3 | CASRDREYEQYF | TGTGCCAGCCGGGACAGAGAATACGAGCAGTACTTC
TRBJ1-1 | NA | NA | TRBV7-9 | CASSFEAQNTEAFF | TGTGCCAGCAGCTTTGAAGCGCAGAACACTGAAGCTTTCTTT
TRBJ2-3 | NA | NA | TRBV7-9 | CASSLGFLAADTQYF | TGTGCCAGCAGCTTAGGGTTCCTAGCAGCAGATACGCAGTATTTT
TRBJ2-7 | TRBD2 | NA | TRBV4-3 | CASSQAPSGNYEQYF | TGCGCCAGCAGCCAAGCCCCTAGCGGTAACTACGAGCAGTACTTC
TRBJ1-4 | NA | NA | TRBV20-1 | CSAYNEKLFF | TGCAGTGCCTATAATGAAAAACTGTTTTTT
TRBJ2-1 | NA | many | TRBV7-2 | CASSLHSNNEQFF | TGTGCCAGCAGCTTACACAGCAACAATGAGCAGTTCTTC
TRBJ1-5 | TRBD1 | few | TRBV12-3/TRBV12-4 | CASSFTQGGQPQHF | TGTGCCAGCAGTTTCACGCAGGGGGGTCAGCCCCAGCATTTT
TRBJ2-3 | TRBD1 | many | TRBV6-1 | CAIKRGQGSDTQYF | TGTGCGATCAAACGGGGACAGGGATCCGATACGCAGTATTTT
TRBJ2-5 | NA | few | TRBV6-2/TRBV6-3 | CASRGRSGTQYF | TGTGCCAGCAGAGGCAGGTCCGGGACCCAGTACTTC
TRBJ2-1 | TRBD1 | NA | TRBV2 | CASRNTGQGPESSYNEQFF | TGTGCCAGCAGAAATACGGGACAGGGCCCCGAGAGCTCCTACAATGAGCAGTTCTTC
TRBJ2-5 | NA | few | TRBV7-2 | CASSVSRGPQETQYF | TGTGCCAGCAGCGTATCTCGGGGCCCCCAAGAGACCCAGTACTTC
TRBJ2-7 | TRBD1 | NA | TRBV6-2/TRBV6-3 | CASSWIHDRASYEQYF | TGTGCCAGCAGTTGGATTCACGACAGGGCCTCCTACGAGCAGTACTTC
TRBJ2-7 | NA | NA | TRBV6-2/TRBV6-3 | CASMGTNYEQYF | TGTGCCAGCATGGGAACGAATTACGAGCAGTACTTC
TRBJ2-1 | TRBD1 | many | TRBV24-1 | CATSEDRGYNEQFF | TGTGCCACCAGTGAGGACAGGGGTTACAATGAGCAGTTCTTC
TRBJ2-3 | NA | many | TRBV29-1 | CSVEQGTSTDTQYF | TGCAGCGTAGAACAGGGGACTAGCACAGATACGCAGTATTTT
TRBJ2-1 | TRBD2 | many | TRBV10-3 | CAISRGLASSYNEQFF | TGTGCCATCAGTCGGGGACTAGCGTCATCCTACAATGAGCAGTTCTTC
TRBJ2-1 | NA | few | TRBV18 | CASSPYRDSYNEQFF | TGTGCCAGCTCACCATATCGGGACTCCTACAATGAGCAGTTCTTC
TRBJ1-1 | NA | few | TRBV4-3 | CASSPYTRVGTEAFF | TGCGCCAGCAGCCCCTATACAAGAGTGGGTACTGAAGCTTTCTTT
TRBJ1-5 | TRBD1 | many | TRBV20-1 | CSARQGVRTAEIQPQHF | TGCAGTGCAAGACAGGGAGTAAGGACAGCGGAAATTCAGCCCCAGCATTTT
TRBJ1-5 | NA | NA | TRBV12-3/TRBV12-4 | CASSLSRDGQPQHF | TGTGCCAGCAGTTTGAGCAGGGACGGACAGCCCCAGCATTTT
TRBJ2-1 | NA | few | TRBV3-1 | CASSPRRLYNEQFF | TGTGCCAGCAGCCCGAGACGCCTTTACAATGAGCAGTTCTTC